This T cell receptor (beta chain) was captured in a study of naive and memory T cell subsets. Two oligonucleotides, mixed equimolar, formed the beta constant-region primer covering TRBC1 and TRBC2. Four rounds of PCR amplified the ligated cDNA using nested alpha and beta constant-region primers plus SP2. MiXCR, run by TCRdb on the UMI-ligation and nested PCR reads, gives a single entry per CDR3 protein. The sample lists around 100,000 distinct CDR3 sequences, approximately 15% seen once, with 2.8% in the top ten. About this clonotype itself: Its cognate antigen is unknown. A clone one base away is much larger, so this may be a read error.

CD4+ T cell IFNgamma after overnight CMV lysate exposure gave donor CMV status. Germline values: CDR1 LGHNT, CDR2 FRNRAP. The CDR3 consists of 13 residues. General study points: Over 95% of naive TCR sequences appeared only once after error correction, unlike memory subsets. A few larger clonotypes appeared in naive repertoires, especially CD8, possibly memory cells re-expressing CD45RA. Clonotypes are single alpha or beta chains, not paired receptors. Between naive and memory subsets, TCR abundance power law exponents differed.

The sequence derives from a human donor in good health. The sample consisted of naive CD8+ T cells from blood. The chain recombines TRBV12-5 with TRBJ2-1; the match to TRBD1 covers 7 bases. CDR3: CVSGLTGFGEQFF. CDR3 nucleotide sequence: TGTGTTAGTGGTTTGACAGGGTTCGGTGAGCAGTTCTTC.